Below, 30 T cell receptor beta chains from the same sample are listed, as sequenced in a study of T cell responses to AZD1222 COVID-19 vaccine. This table comes from immunoSEQ multiplex PCR, and its TCRdb copy is limited to in-frame clones, with some not included. In the table there are about 130,000 clones, around nine tenths of which are singletons. This specimen was peripheral blood, taken on day 0 of AZD1222 vaccination. These TCRs come from an adult in good health.

The chain is built from TRBV13 and TRBJ1-2; weak D call: TRBD1 (5 bases). The germline V gene encodes CDR1 PRHDT and CDR2 FYEKMQ (reference sequence). V dropped 4 bases and J dropped 4 bases, with 19 bases sitting between them. CDR3 length equals 16 residues. CDR3 loop: CASSSLQKQVIYGYTF. As DNA, the CDR3 is TGTGCCAGCAGCTCCCTGCAGAAACAGGTTATCTATGGCTACACCTTC.

The chain carries TRBV9 and TRBJ1-4, with 9 positions matching TRBD1. Trimming took 3 bases from V and 8 from J; bases not matched to a gene: 5. This CDR3 is 14 amino acids long. Germline V gene sequence: CDR1 SGDLS, CDR2 YYNGEE. CDR3 DNA: TGTGCCAGCAGCGCCCGGGACAGGGACGAAAAACTGTTTTTT. Its protein is CASSARDRDEKLFF.

This chain connects TRBV29-1 to TRBJ1-1; D is unresolved. CDR3 size: 10 residues. The germline V gene encodes CDR1 SQVTM and CDR2 ANQGSEA. V was clipped by 5 bases and J by 1 base, with 2 bases between them. CDR3 loop: CSVKNTEAFF. The DNA of the CDR3 is TGCAGCGTTAAGAACACTGAAGCTTTCTTT.

The genes are TRBV3-1 (or the pseudogene TRBV3-2) and TRBJ1-2; the D gene is possibly TRBD1 (6 bases). The germline V gene encodes CDR1 LGHDT and CDR2 YNNKEL (reference sequence). The V gene lost 7 bases and the J gene lost 8 bases, with 14 bases spanning the gap. The CDR3 consists of 12 residues. CDR3 DNA sequence: TGTGCCAGCACCCAGGGGCAGATGGGCTACACCTTC. Protein sequence: CASTQGQMGYTF.

This chain joins TRBV2 and TRBJ1-1; D is uncertain. The CDR3 extends over 16 amino acids. Trimming stripped 4 bases from V and 0 bases from J, with 15 bases between. The germline V gene encodes CDR1 SNHLY and CDR2 FYNNEI. The CDR3 DNA sequence: TGTGCCAGCAGTGGGAGGGCGGTATTCATGAACACTGAAGCTTTCTTT. Its translation is CASSGRAVFMNTEAFF.

This clone showed up just once. The chain combines TRBV5-4 with TRBJ2-7; the match to TRBD1 covers 10 bases. The CDR3 totals 14 residues. V shed 4 bases, J shed 2 bases, and the junction held 3 bases outside the gene matches. Germline lookup yields CDR1 SGHNT and CDR2 YYREEE (reference sequence). The CDR3 spells CASSEGQGTYEQYF. The CDR3 DNA reads as TGTGCCAGCAGCGAGGGACAGGGGACCTACGAGCAGTACTTC.

The chain uses TRBV9 and TRBJ2-2; a weak D match, TRBD2 (5 bases). The CDR3 is 17 amino acids. V lost 2 bases and J 0 bases, leaving 14 bases between the germline ends. CDR1 and CDR2 (germline): SGDLS, YYNGEE. The CDR3 DNA is TGTGCCAGCAGCGTCAACACCCGGGGTGCGAACACCGGGGAGCTGTTTTTT. It is translated as CASSVNTRGANTGELFF.

J is TRBJ2-2 and V is TRBV7-2, with TRBD1 matching 8 bases. CDR1 SGHTA and CDR2 FQGNSA come from the germline V gene. The J segment lost 7 bases and the V segment lost 5 bases, leaving 9 bases of the junction unmatched. The CDR3 is made up of 15 amino acids. CDR3 nucleotides: TGTGCCAGCAGCCAACAGGGGGGTATCGGCGGGGAGCTGTTTTTT. Encoded protein: CASSQQGGIGGELFF. The full variable domain, in which reference TRBV7-2 and TRBJ2-2 provide the parts outside the CDR3, is GAGVSQSPSNKVTEKGKDVELRCDPISGHTALYWYRQSLGQGLEFLIYFQGNSAPDKSGLPSDRFSAERTGGSVSTLTIQRTQQEDSAVYLCASSQQGGIGGELFFGEGSRLTVL.

Written as DNA, the CDR3 is TGCGCCAGCAGCTCCCTTGACAGTACTAACTATGGCTACACCTTC. It yields the protein CASSSLDSTNYGYTF. The chain uses TRBV5-1 and TRBJ1-2, with D maybe TRBD1 (5 bases). The germline CDR1 and CDR2 sequences are SGHRS and YFSETQ. V was clipped by 3 bases and J by 0 bases, with 12 bases between them. The CDR3 contains 15 residues. The whole variable domain, filled in from reference TRBV5-1 and TRBJ1-2, reads KAGVTQTPRYLIKTRGQQVTLSCSPISGHRSVSWYQQTPGQGLQFLFEYFSETQRNKGNFPGRFSGRQFSNSRSEMNVSTLELGDSALYLCASSSLDSTNYGYTFGSGTRLTVV.

This chain's CDR3 is CASSIYPRPQHF. The CDR3 coding sequence is TGTGCCAGCAGTATCTACCCGCGGCCCCAGCATTTT. This chain uses TRBV12-3 or TRBV12-4 with TRBJ1-5, with no clear D. V gave up 5 bases and J gave up 9 bases, with 11 bases separating them. CDR3 size: 12 residues.

The chain has TRBV24-1 and TRBJ2-1; D might be TRBD2 (5 bases). CDR1 and CDR2 from the germline V gene are KGHDR and SFDVKD. The V end was cut by 5 bases, the J end by 5 bases, with 9 bases between. CDR3 length: 13 amino acids. The CDR3 coding sequence is TGTGCCACCAGTGCGGACTGGAACAATGAGCAGTTCTTC. Its translation: CATSADWNNEQFF.

J is TRBJ2-5 and V is TRBV30; D uncertain. The CDR3 spans 12 residues. V was trimmed by 4 bases and J by 2 bases, leaving 8 bases between them. The germline CDR1 and CDR2 sequences are GTSNPN and SVGIG (reference sequence). The CDR3 DNA follows: TGTGCCTGGAAGGGCTTTCAAGAGACCCAGTACTTC. Translating gives CAWKGFQETQYF.

This chain joins TRBV5-4 and TRBJ1-4, with D possibly TRBD1 on 5 matching bases. The length of the CDR3 is 15 residues. The V gene's germline CDR1 is SGHNT and CDR2 YYREEE (reference sequence). V was pared by 4 bases and J by 4 bases, with 14 bases between. CDR3 in DNA: TGTGCCAGCAGCGCAGCCGAGCAGGGTAATGAAAAACTGTTTTTT. Protein product: CASSAAEQGNEKLFF.

The V and J genes are TRBV27 and TRBJ1-5; D perhaps matches TRBD1 (6 bases). CDR1 MNHEY and CDR2 SMNVEV come from the germline V gene (reference sequence). V was trimmed by 5 bases and J by 3 bases, leaving 14 bases between them. CDR3 length equals 15 residues. CDR3 amino acids: CASSPTGIDNQPQHF. The CDR3 coding sequence is TGTGCCAGCAGTCCTACAGGGATCGACAATCAGCCCCAGCATTTT.

The chain is built from TRBV19 and TRBJ1-5; TRBD1 might be the D (5 bases). Germline loops: CDR1 LNHDA, CDR2 SQIVND (reference sequence). V gave up 4 bases and J gave up 4 bases, with 8 bases separating them. The length of the CDR3 is 13 residues. CDR3 sequence reads: CASSRGPNQPQHF. The CDR3 nucleotides are TGTGCCAGTAGTAGGGGCCCGAATCAGCCCCAGCATTTT.

The chain joins TRBV11-2 to TRBJ1-1; maybe TRBD1 (6 bases). CDR1 is SGHAT, CDR2 FQNNGV, per germline. The V gene lost 3 bases and the J gene lost 10 bases, with 12 bases spanning the gap. The CDR3 runs 12 residues. This CDR3 reads CASSFGQFVAFF. CDR3 sequence (DNA): TGTGCCAGCAGCTTCGGACAGTTCGTAGCTTTCTTT.

The chain uses TRBV4-1 and TRBJ2-5, with TRBD2 as a possible D gene (6 bases). Germline CDR1 reads MGHRA; CDR2 reads YSYEKL. The CDR3 totals 16 residues. V was shortened by 0 bases and J by 2 bases, with 13 bases between the two germline ends. The CDR3 region is CASSQDPPSGQETQYF. CDR3 DNA sequence: TGCGCCAGCAGCCAAGATCCCCCAAGCGGGCAAGAGACCCAGTACTTC.

This chain connects TRBV28 to TRBJ1-1, with a tentative D call TRBD1 (6 bases). Trimming took off 7 bases at V and 0 bases at J, with 18 bases between the two ends. The germline CDR1 and CDR2 sequences are MDHEN and SYDVKM. The CDR3 is made up of 16 amino acids. The CDR3 loop reads CASTPGHLLVNTEAFF. For the CDR3, the DNA is TGTGCCAGCACGCCGGGACATCTCCTCGTGAACACTGAAGCTTTCTTT.

Only a few counts were recorded for this clone. The chain links TRBV2 to TRBJ1-2; D may be TRBD1 (6 bases). Germline V gives CDR1 SNHLY, CDR2 FYNNEI. The CDR3 length is 13 residues. V lost 6 bases and J lost 4, with 12 bases in between. CDR3 sequence (DNA): TGTGCCAGCAGGGCAGGGGAAAGCTATGGCTACACCTTC. It codes for CASRAGESYGYTF.

This chain connects TRBV27 to TRBJ2-1; 8 bases are a match to TRBD2. The CDR3 is made up of 19 amino acids. After removal of 0 bases from V and 6 bases from J, the junction contained 16 bases not matched to a gene. CDR1 is MNHEY, CDR2 SMNVEV, per germline (reference sequence). The CDR3 DNA follows: TGTGCCAGCAGTTTATCGGTGTCGGGAGGGCTGCCTACGTTCAATGAGCAGTTCTTC. Translated, it gives CASSLSVSGGLPTFNEQFF.

V gene TRBV6-5 combines with J gene TRBJ2-7, with TRBD2 matching over 7 bases. The length of the CDR3 is 12 residues. Germline lookup yields CDR1 MNHEY and CDR2 SVGAGI. After removal of 10 bases from V and 2 bases from J, the junction contained 5 bases not matched to a gene. The CDR3: CATTSATYEQYF. CDR3 DNA: TGTGCCACCACTAGCGCCACCTACGAGCAGTACTTC.

V is TRBV4-3 and J is TRBJ1-4, with D tentatively TRBD1 (6 bases). Trimming took 0 bases from V and 7 from J, leaving 12 bases between them. The CDR3 loop spans 15 amino acids. Per germline, CDR1 LGHNA and CDR2 YSLEER. CDR3 protein: CASSQDTGTREKLFF. DNA for the CDR3: TGCGCCAGCAGCCAAGATACAGGGACTCGTGAAAAACTGTTTTTT.

The rearrangement links TRBV5-4 to TRBJ1-2, with 9 bases lining up with TRBD1. CDR1 is SGHNT and CDR2 is YYREEE in the germline V gene (reference sequence). The CDR3 covers 15 residues. The V gene end was trimmed by 0 bases and the J gene end by 4 bases; junction bases not matched to a gene: 4. The CDR3 DNA is TGTGCCAGCAGCTTGGAACAGGGGGCCCCCTATGGCTACACCTTC. As protein: CASSLEQGAPYGYTF.

Worth noting for this clone: The junction and the germline gene differ at one end; a read error may be behind it. The chain recombines TRBV6-4 with TRBJ1-6, with D hard to call. This CDR3 comprises 13 residues. Germline CDR1 and CDR2: MRHNA and SNTAGT. CDR3 DNA sequence: TGTGCCAGCAGTGACTCCTTTAATTCACCCCTCCACTTT. Its protein is CASSDSFNSPLHF.

Notes on this clone: The junction does not match germline at one end; this may be a read error. The chain carries TRBV6-1 and TRBJ1-5, with a tentative D call TRBD1 (6 bases). Germline assignment: CDR1 MNHNS and CDR2 SASEGT. This CDR3 is built from 13 residues. CDR3 sequence reads: CASSEGGFQPQHF. Here the CDR3 DNA reads TGTGCCAGCAGCGAAGGGGGTTTTCAGCCCCAGCATTTT.

The genes are TRBV28 and TRBJ1-1, with D tentatively TRBD1 (5 bases). CDR1 is MDHEN and CDR2 is SYDVKM in the germline V gene. Trimming removed 6 bases from V and 1 base from J, with 12 bases in between. CDR3 length equals 14 residues. The chain's CDR3 is CASRISGQNTEAFF. As DNA, the CDR3 is TGTGCCAGCAGAATTTCAGGGCAGAACACTGAAGCTTTCTTT.

The rearrangement links TRBV4-3 to TRBJ2-3, with 7 bases fitting TRBD2. The germline gives CDR1 LGHNA, CDR2 YSLEER. J gave up 2 bases and V 0 bases, and 8 bases lay outside the gene matches. This CDR3 has 17 amino acids. This CDR3 reads CASSQDGAGVYTDTQYF. In nucleotides, the CDR3 is TGCGCCAGCAGCCAAGATGGGGCGGGGGTCTACACAGATACGCAGTATTTT.

This chain connects TRBV4-1 to TRBJ1-5; 8 nucleotides agree with TRBD1. This CDR3 is built from 16 residues. CDR1 MGHRA and CDR2 YSYEKL come from the germline V gene. The trim removed 4 bases at V and 1 base at J, leaving 6 bases unmatched. The chain's CDR3 is CASSPRTGRSNQPQHF. DNA for the CDR3: TGCGCCAGCAGCCCCAGGACAGGGAGAAGCAATCAGCCCCAGCATTTT.

The rearrangement links TRBV9 to TRBJ2-7; TRBD2 matches at 13 bases. Germline loops: CDR1 SGDLS, CDR2 YYNGEE. The junction had 6 bases not matched to a gene; V was cut back by 3 bases and J by 6 bases. This CDR3 is built from 15 residues. CDR3 protein: CASSGSGTSGVEQYF. The CDR3 nucleotides read TGTGCCAGCAGCGGTTCCGGGACTAGCGGGGTCGAGCAGTACTTC. The full variable domain, completed using reference TRBV9 and TRBJ2-7, is DSGVTQTPKHLITATGQRVTLRCSPRSGDLSVYWYQQSLDQGLQFLIQYYNGEERAKGNILERFSAQQFPDLHSELNLSSLELGDSALYFCASSGSGTSGVEQYFGPGTRLTVT.

V usage is TRBV9 and J usage is TRBJ2-5; D gene ambiguous. The CDR3 has 15 residues. Germline V gene data show CDR1 as SGDLS and CDR2 as YYNGEE. The V gene lost 1 base and the J gene lost 2 bases, with 12 bases spanning the gap. This CDR3 reads CASSVLGNPQETQYF. In DNA form, the CDR3 reads TGTGCCAGCAGCGTACTGGGAAATCCTCAAGAGACCCAGTACTTC.